Below, 21 T cell receptor beta chains from the same sample are listed, as sequenced in a study of T cell responses to AZD1222 COVID-19 vaccine. Sequencing used immunoSEQ multiplex PCR; TCRdb keeps in-frame clones, though not all of them. Of about 270,000 clones listed, around 93% are singletons. The specimen was peripheral blood, collected 28 days after the second AZD1222 dose. These receptors were taken from an adult who received the AZD1222 COVID-19 vaccine.

The gene calls are TRBV5-1 and TRBJ2-4; the D gene is possibly TRBD2 (8 bases). The germline V and J ends were trimmed by 7 bases and 8 bases, with 22 bases remaining between them. The length of the CDR3 is 15 residues. CDR1 SGHRS and CDR2 YFSETQ come from the germline V gene. The chain's CDR3 is CASREGATGIHIQYF. The CDR3 bases are TGCGCCAGCCGGGAGGGGGCGACGGGGATCCACATTCAGTACTTC.

The chain is built from TRBV5-4 and TRBJ1-1; the match to TRBD1 covers 8 bases. The junction had 6 bases not matched to a gene; V was cut back by 1 base and J by 1 base. The CDR3 consists of 16 residues. The germline V gene encodes CDR1 SGHNT and CDR2 YYREEE (reference sequence). The CDR3 spells CASSLFQGAGNTEAFF. CDR3 nucleotide sequence: TGTGCCAGCAGCTTGTTTCAGGGGGCAGGGAACACTGAAGCTTTCTTT.

This clone came up once. This chain connects TRBV5-4 to TRBJ2-3; 7 bases map to TRBD2. The germline V gene has CDR1 SGHNT and CDR2 YYREEE (reference sequence). J lost 3 bases, V lost 4 bases, and 14 bases had no gene match. The CDR3 contains 17 residues. CDR3 coding DNA: TGTGCCAGCAGCCCTGCCGGCCAGTTGCGGGAGACAGATACGCAGTATTTT. Its translation: CASSPAGQLRETDTQYF.

The chain links TRBV2 to TRBJ2-5, with 11 bases identical to TRBD2. Germline lookup yields CDR1 SNHLY and CDR2 FYNNEI. The J segment lost 4 bases and the V segment lost 5 bases, leaving 3 bases of the junction unmatched. The CDR3 spans 14 residues. The CDR3 spells CASSSTSGRETQYF. CDR3 coding DNA: TGTGCCAGCAGTTCCACTAGCGGGAGAGAGACCCAGTACTTC.

V usage is TRBV3-1 (or the pseudogene TRBV3-2) and J usage is TRBJ1-6; the match to TRBD1 covers 7 bases. Trimming removed 6 bases from V and 9 bases from J; junction bases left unmatched: 11. The CDR3 spans 15 residues. In germline, CDR1 is LGHDT, CDR2 YNNKEL (reference sequence). The CDR3 reads CASSDLTGWSSPLHF. The DNA of the CDR3 is TGTGCCAGCAGTGACCTGACAGGGTGGAGTTCACCCCTCCACTTT.

The chain recombines TRBV7-2 with TRBJ1-5; D uncertain. Germline CDR1 is SGHTA and CDR2 is FQGNSA. The V end lost 9 bases, the J end lost 1 base, and 13 bases lay between the germline ends. There are 14 residues in the CDR3. This CDR3 reads CASGSRWSNQPQHF. In nucleotides, the CDR3 is TGTGCCAGTGGGTCCCGATGGAGCAATCAGCCCCAGCATTTT. The full variable domain, rest sourced from reference TRBV7-2 and TRBJ1-5, is GAGVSQSPSNKVTEKGKDVELRCDPISGHTALYWYRQSLGQGLEFLIYFQGNSAPDKSGLPSDRFSAERTGGSVSTLTIQRTQQEDSAVYLCASGSRWSNQPQHFGDGTRLSIL.

The V and J genes are TRBV4-2 and TRBJ2-3; 7 bases agree with TRBD2. V trimming: 0 bases; J trimming: 3 bases; junction bases outside the gene matches: 6. This CDR3 has 16 residues. In germline, CDR1 is LGHNA, CDR2 YNFKEQ. The CDR3 DNA sequence: TGTGCCAGCAGCCAAGATCCAGCGGGATGGACAGATACGCAGTATTTT. Amino acids: CASSQDPAGWTDTQYF.

The chain employs TRBV29-1 and TRBJ1-1; 7 bases map to TRBD1. CDR1 is SQVTM and CDR2 is ANQGSEA in the germline V gene. The trim removed 4 bases at V and 1 base at J, leaving 3 bases unmatched. The CDR3 has 13 residues. CDR3 protein: CSVGRDRNTEAFF. CDR3 nucleotide sequence: TGCAGCGTTGGAAGGGACAGGAACACTGAAGCTTTCTTT.

The chain has TRBV5-5 and TRBJ2-7, with D hard to call. V shed 2 bases and J shed 1 base, with 7 bases lying between them. Germline V gene lookup returns CDR1 SGHKS and CDR2 YYEKEE (reference sequence). CDR3 length equals 13 residues. CDR3 DNA: TGTGCCAGCAGCTTAATGGGTTCCTACGAGCAGTACTTC. Translated: CASSLMGSYEQYF.

The genes are TRBV2 and TRBJ1-1; TRBD1 aligns across 11 bases. Germline trimming cut 3 bases from V and 0 bases from J; bases unmatched to any gene: 0. The CDR3 runs 15 residues. Germline values: CDR1 SNHLY, CDR2 FYNNEI. CDR3 region: CASSEDRGLNTEAFF. The DNA of the CDR3 is TGTGCCAGCAGTGAGGACAGGGGGCTGAACACTGAAGCTTTCTTT.

The V and J genes are TRBV5-1 and TRBJ1-3; D is undetermined. V lost 0 bases, J lost 3 bases, and 10 bases lay in between. CDR3 length equals 15 residues. CDR1 and CDR2 (germline): SGHRS, YFSETQ. CDR3 DNA: TGCGCCAGCAGCTTGGAGGCAGCTATTGGAAACACCATATATTTT. Translating gives CASSLEAAIGNTIYF. Full variable domain (missing parts from reference TRBV5-1 and TRBJ1-3): KAGVTQTPRYLIKTRGQQVTLSCSPISGHRSVSWYQQTPGQGLQFLFEYFSETQRNKGNFPGRFSGRQFSNSRSEMNVSTLELGDSALYLCASSLEAAIGNTIYFGEGSWLTVV.

This clone was found once. The gene calls are TRBV6-6 and TRBJ2-7; possible D gene TRBD1, 8 bases. CDR1 MNHNY and CDR2 SVGAGI come from the germline V gene (reference sequence). The CDR3 has 17 residues. V was trimmed by 5 bases and J by 1 base, leaving 21 bases between them. The CDR3 region has the DNA TGTGCCAGCAGTCGACTAGGGGGGGACAGGACATCCTACGAGCAGTACTTC. Encoded protein: CASSRLGGDRTSYEQYF.

The rearrangement links TRBV29-1 to TRBJ2-4; D is unclear. The germline CDR1 and CDR2 sequences are SQVTM and ANQGSEA. This CDR3 contains 12 residues. The germline V and J ends were trimmed by 5 bases and 0 bases, with 5 bases remaining between them. The CDR3, as DNA: TGCAGCGTTCTTGAAGCCAAAAACATTCAGTACTTC. This codes for CSVLEAKNIQYF.

The V and J genes are TRBV7-9 and TRBJ2-7; TRBD1 matches at 7 bases. The V gene end was trimmed by 1 base and the J gene end by 3 bases; junction bases not matched to a gene: 3. CDR1 is SEHNR, CDR2 FQNEAQ, per germline (reference sequence). This CDR3 region has 14 residues. The CDR3 here is CASSLVAGGYEQYF. The DNA of the CDR3 is TGTGCCAGCAGCTTAGTGGCAGGGGGCTACGAGCAGTACTTC.

This rearrangement joins TRBV18 to TRBJ1-5, with D hard to call. The length of the CDR3 is 14 residues. V lost 3 bases to trimming and J lost 3 bases, with 9 bases between them. Germline V gene sequence: CDR1 KGHSH, CDR2 LQKENI. The CDR3 reads CASSPLRDNQPQHF. CDR3 DNA sequence: TGTGCCAGCTCACCCCTCCGGGACAATCAGCCCCAGCATTTT.

This rearrangement joins TRBV19 to TRBJ1-1; TRBD1 matches at 7 bases. Germline V lookup: CDR1 LNHDA, CDR2 SQIVND (reference sequence). This CDR3 spans 13 amino acids. V lost 5 bases, J lost 5 bases, and 5 bases stayed unmatched. CDR3 DNA: TGTGCCAGTAGTGCCCAGGGACAGACTGAAGCTTTCTTT. Amino acids: CASSAQGQTEAFF. Supplemented by reference TRBV19 and TRBJ1-1, the full variable domain reads DGGITQSPKYLFRKEGQNVTLSCEQNLNHDAMYWYRQDPGQGLRLIYYSQIVNDFQKGDIAEGYSVSREKKESFPLTVTSAQKNPTAFYLCASSAQGQTEAFFGQGTRLTVV.

This chain connects TRBV9 to TRBJ2-7, with D possibly matching TRBD2 (5 bases). CDR1 and CDR2 (germline): SGDLS, YYNGEE. This CDR3 has 15 amino acids. V was pared by 2 bases and J by 2 bases, with 14 bases between. In DNA, the CDR3 is TGTGCCAGCAGCGTCGCTCCCCGAGGGACCTACGAGCAGTACTTC. This translates into CASSVAPRGTYEQYF.

Only one count was recorded for this clone. The chain couples TRBV7-8 to TRBJ2-1; 12 bases are a match to TRBD1. The germline V gene has CDR1 SGHVS and CDR2 FQNEAQ. The CDR3 covers 15 residues. Trimming cost V 3 bases and J 7 bases; bases outside gene matches: 4. CDR3 in amino acids: CASSLGQGALNEQFF. CDR3 sequence (DNA): TGTGCCAGCAGCTTGGGACAGGGGGCGCTTAATGAGCAGTTCTTC.

The chain is built from TRBV27 and TRBJ2-7; tentative D call: TRBD2 (7 bases). From germline, CDR1 is MNHEY and CDR2 SMNVEV (reference sequence). The V and J ends lost 4 bases and 6 bases respectively, with 22 bases between them. This CDR3 spans 16 amino acids. CDR3 DNA sequence: TGTGCCAGCAGTTCTCCGGGGGGCAAGCCGGCAAGCGAGCAGTACTTC. It is translated as CASSSPGGKPASEQYF.

The rearrangement uses TRBV5-1 and TRBJ1-1, with D perhaps TRBD1 (5 bases). V was clipped by 3 bases and J by 0 bases, with 15 bases between them. Looked up from germline, CDR1 is SGHRS and CDR2 is YFSETQ. The CDR3 runs 16 residues. The CDR3 sequence is CASSSDNPIMNTEAFF. The CDR3 DNA sequence: TGCGCCAGCAGCTCGGACAATCCCATCATGAACACTGAAGCTTTCTTT.

The chain couples TRBV30 to TRBJ1-1, with a tentative D call TRBD1 (6 bases). Germline CDR1 is GTSNPN and CDR2 is SVGIG (reference sequence). V lost 5 bases and J lost 0, with 19 bases in between. The CDR3 consists of 16 residues. As DNA, the CDR3 is TGTGCCTGGGACCGGGACACGGAACGCATGAACACTGAAGCTTTCTTT. Its protein product is CAWDRDTERMNTEAFF.